This TCR beta chain came from a study of cytomegalovirus exposure and HLA in healthy donors. This CDR3 has 13 amino acids. V gave up 5 bases and J gave up 4 bases; unmatched junction bases: 3. CDR1 MDHEN and CDR2 SYDVKM come from the germline V gene. This clone turned up a few times. Use of 60 Vbeta and 13 Jbeta primers characterized the PCR. Produced via immunoSEQ multiplex PCR; TCRdb's table is partial and in-frame only. The repertoire includes about 99,000 clones, 70% to 80% of them detected once, and roughly 3% sits in the top ten. The receptor was derived from a middle-aged man in good health and CMV-seronegative. The source material was PBMCs. The chain is built from TRBV28 and TRBJ2-7; 9 bases map to TRBD1. The CDR3 sequence: CASSPGQGYEQYF. CDR3 sequence (DNA): TGTGCCAGCAGTCCGGGACAGGGTTACGAGCAGTACTTC. Using reference TRBV28 and TRBJ2-7 for the parts outside the CDR3, the full variable domain is DVKVTQSSRYLVKRTGEKVFLECVQDMDHENMFWYRQDPGLGLRLIYFSYDVKMKEKGDIPEGYSVSREKKERFSLILESASTNQTSMYLCASSPGQGYEQYFGPGTRLTVT.